The clone carrying this T cell receptor (beta chain) was seen repeatedly, ten times or more. These data are taken from a study of T cells after yellow fever vaccination. General study findings and limits: Weaker in magnitude, the secondary response showed a faster peak on day 5 versus 15.

Each CDR3 protein gets one entry after TCRdb re-called the 5' RACE reads with MiXCR. The table has 42,000 or so distinct CDR3 sequences, approximately 6.3% seen once. CDR3 length equals 13 residues. V lost 6 bases, J lost 9 bases, and 15 bases lay in between. Sample: CD8+ T cells not binding an NS4B(214-222) dextramer, sorted from PBMCs, taken 45 days after the yellow fever booster vaccination. The chain combines TRBV12-3 or TRBV12-4 with TRBJ1-5; D not certain. This sequence was found in a man younger than 45 who received the YFV17D yellow fever vaccine. CDR3 protein: CASSHTARGPQHF. CDR3 DNA sequence: TGTGCCAGCAGCCATACGGCCCGGGGGCCCCAGCATTTT.